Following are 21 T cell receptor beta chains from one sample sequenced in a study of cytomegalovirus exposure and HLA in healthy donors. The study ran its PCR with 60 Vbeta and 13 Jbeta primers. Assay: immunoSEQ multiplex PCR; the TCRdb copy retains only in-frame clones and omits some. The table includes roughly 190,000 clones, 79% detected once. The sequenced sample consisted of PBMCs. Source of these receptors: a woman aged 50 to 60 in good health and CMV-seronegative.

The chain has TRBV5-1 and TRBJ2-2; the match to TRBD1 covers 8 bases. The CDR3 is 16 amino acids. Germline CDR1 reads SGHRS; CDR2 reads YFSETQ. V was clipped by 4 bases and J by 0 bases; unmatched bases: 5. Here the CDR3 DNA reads TGCGCCAGCAGCGCCAGGACAGGGACGAACACCGGGGAGCTGTTTTTT. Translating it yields CASSARTGTNTGELFF.

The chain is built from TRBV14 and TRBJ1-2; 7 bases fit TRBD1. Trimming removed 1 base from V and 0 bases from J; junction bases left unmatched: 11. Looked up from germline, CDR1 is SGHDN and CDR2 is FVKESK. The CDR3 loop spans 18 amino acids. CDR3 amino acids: CASSQAPPTGRTNYGYTF. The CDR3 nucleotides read TGTGCCAGCAGCCAAGCCCCTCCGACAGGGCGAACTAACTATGGCTACACCTTC.

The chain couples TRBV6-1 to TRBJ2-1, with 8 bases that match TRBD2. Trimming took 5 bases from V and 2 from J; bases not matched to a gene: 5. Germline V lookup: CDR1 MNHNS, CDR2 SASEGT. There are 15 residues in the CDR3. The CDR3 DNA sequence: TGTGCCAGCAGTCCCCGGGGGGGGGCCTACAATGAGCAGTTCTTC. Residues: CASSPRGGAYNEQFF.

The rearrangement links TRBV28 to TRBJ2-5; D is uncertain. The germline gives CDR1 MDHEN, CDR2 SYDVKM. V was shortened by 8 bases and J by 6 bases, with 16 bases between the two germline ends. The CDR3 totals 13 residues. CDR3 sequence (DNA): TGTGCCAGCCAAGGAGAGCTCCTGAAGACCCAGTACTTC. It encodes CASQGELLKTQYF.

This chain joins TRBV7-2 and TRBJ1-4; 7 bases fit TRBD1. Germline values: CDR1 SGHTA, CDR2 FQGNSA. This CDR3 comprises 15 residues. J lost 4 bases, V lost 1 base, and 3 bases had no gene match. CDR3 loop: CASSLEGQRNEKLFF. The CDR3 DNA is TGTGCCAGCAGCTTAGAGGGACAGCGTAATGAAAAACTGTTTTTT.

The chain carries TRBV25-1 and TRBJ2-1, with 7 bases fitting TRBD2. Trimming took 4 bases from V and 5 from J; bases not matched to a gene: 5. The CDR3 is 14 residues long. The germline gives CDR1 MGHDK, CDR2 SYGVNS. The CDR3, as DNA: TGTGCCAGCAGTGCCCTAGCGGATGACAATGAGCAGTTCTTC. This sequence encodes CASSALADDNEQFF.

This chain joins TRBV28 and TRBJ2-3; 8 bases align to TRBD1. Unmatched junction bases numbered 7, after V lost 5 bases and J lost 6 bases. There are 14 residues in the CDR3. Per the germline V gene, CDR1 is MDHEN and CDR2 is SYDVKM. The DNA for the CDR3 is TGTGCCAGCAGTAACAGGGGGACGGGGGATACGCAGTATTTT. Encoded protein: CASSNRGTGDTQYF.

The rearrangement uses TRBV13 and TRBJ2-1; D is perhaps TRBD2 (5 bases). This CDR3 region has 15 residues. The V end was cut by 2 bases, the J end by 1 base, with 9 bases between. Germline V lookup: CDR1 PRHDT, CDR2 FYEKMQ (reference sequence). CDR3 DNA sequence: TGTGCCAGCAGCTTAACGAGGGTTTCCTACAATGAGCAGTTCTTC. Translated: CASSLTRVSYNEQFF.

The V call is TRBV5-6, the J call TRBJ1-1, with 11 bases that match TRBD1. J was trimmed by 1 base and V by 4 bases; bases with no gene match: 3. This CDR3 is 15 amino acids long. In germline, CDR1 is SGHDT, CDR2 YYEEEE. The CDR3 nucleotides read TGTGCCAGCAGCGGCGGGACAGGGGGGAACACTGAAGCTTTCTTT. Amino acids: CASSGGTGGNTEAFF.

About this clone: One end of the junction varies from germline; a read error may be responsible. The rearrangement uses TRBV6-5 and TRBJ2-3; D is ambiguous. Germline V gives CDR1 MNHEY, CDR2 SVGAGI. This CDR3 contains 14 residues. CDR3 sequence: CASSPLKSTDTQYF. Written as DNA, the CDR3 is TGTGCCAGCAGTCCCCTGAAAAGCACGGATACGCAGTATTTT.

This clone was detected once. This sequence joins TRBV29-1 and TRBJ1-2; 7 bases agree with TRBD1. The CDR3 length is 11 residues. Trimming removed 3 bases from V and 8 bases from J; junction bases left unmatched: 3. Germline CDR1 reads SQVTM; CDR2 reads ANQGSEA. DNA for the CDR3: TGCAGCGTTGAGACAGGGAAGGGCTACACCTTC. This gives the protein CSVETGKGYTF. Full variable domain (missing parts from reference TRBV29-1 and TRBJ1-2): SAVISQKPSRDICQRGTSLTIQCQVDSQVTMMFWYRQQPGQSLTLIATANQGSEATYESGFVIDKFPISRPNLTFSTLTVSNMSPEDSSIYLCSVETGKGYTFGSGTRLTVV.

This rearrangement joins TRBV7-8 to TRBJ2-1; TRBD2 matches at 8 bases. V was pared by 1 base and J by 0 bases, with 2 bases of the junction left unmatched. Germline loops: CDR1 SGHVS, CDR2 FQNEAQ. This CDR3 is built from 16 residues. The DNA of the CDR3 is TGTGCCAGCAGCTTAGTGGCGGGAGGCTCCTACAATGAGCAGTTCTTC. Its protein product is CASSLVAGGSYNEQFF.

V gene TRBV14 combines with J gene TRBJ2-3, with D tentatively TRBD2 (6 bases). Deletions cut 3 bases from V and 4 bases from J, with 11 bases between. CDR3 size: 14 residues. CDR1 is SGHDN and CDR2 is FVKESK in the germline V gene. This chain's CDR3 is CASSHRELPDTQYF. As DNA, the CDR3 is TGTGCCAGCAGCCACCGGGAGCTGCCAGATACGCAGTATTTT.

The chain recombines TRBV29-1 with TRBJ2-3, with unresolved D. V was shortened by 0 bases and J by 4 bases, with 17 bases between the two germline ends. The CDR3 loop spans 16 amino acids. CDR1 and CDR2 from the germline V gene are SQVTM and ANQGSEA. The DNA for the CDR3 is TGCAGCGTTGAAGAATCGAGAACAGTCGTCTCAGATACGCAGTATTTT. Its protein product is CSVEESRTVVSDTQYF.

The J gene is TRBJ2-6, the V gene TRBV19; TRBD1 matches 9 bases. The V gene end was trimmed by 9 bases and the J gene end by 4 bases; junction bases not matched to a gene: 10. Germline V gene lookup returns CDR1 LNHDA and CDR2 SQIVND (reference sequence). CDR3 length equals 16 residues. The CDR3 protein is CASGTGNSPGANVLTF. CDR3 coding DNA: TGTGCCAGCGGGACAGGGAATTCTCCCGGGGCCAACGTCCTGACTTTC. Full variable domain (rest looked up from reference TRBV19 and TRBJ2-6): DGGITQSPKYLFRKEGQNVTLSCEQNLNHDAMYWYRQDPGQGLRLIYYSQIVNDFQKGDIAEGYSVSREKKESFPLTVTSAQKNPTAFYLCASGTGNSPGANVLTFGAGSRLTVL.

Written as DNA, the CDR3 is TGTGCCAGCAGTGACGAGCGGGAGGACACCGGGGAGCTGTTTTTT. The encoded protein is CASSDEREDTGELFF. V usage is TRBV25-1 and J usage is TRBJ2-2, with 9 bases that match TRBD2. Per germline, CDR1 MGHDK and CDR2 SYGVNS. V shed 3 bases, J shed 3 bases, and the junction held 2 bases outside the gene matches. This CDR3 contains 15 residues.

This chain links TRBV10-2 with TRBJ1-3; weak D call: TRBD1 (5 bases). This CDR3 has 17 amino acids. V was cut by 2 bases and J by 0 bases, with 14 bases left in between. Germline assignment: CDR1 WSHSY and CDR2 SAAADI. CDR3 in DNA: TGCGCCAGCAGTGAGCCACCCTGGGGGGGCTCTGGAAACACCATATATTTT. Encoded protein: CASSEPPWGGSGNTIYF.

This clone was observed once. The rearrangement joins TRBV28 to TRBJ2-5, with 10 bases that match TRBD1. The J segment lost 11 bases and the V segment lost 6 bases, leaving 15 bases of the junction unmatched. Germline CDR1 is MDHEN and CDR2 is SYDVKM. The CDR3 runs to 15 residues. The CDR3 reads CASSLARTGGSEQYF. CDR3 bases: TGTGCCAGCAGCCTTGCTAGGACAGGGGGGTCGGAGCAGTACTTC.

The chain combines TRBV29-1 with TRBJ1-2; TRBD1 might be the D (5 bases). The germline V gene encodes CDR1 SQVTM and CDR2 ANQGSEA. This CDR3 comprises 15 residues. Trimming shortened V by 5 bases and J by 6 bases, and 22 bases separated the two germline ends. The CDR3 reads CSVRETATARHGYTF. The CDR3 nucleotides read TGCAGCGTTCGCGAGACAGCCACCGCCAGACATGGCTACACCTTC. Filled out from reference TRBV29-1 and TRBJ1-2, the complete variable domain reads SAVISQKPSRDICQRGTSLTIQCQVDSQVTMMFWYRQQPGQSLTLIATANQGSEATYESGFVIDKFPISRPNLTFSTLTVSNMSPEDSSIYLCSVRETATARHGYTFGSGTRLTVV.

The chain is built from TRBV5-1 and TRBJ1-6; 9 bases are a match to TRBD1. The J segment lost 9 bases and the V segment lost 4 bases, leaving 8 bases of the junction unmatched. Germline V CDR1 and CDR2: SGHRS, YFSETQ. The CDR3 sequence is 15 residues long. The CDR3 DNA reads TGCGCCAGCAGCCTCCGGACAGGGGAGGGTTCACCCCTCCACTTT. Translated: CASSLRTGEGSPLHF.

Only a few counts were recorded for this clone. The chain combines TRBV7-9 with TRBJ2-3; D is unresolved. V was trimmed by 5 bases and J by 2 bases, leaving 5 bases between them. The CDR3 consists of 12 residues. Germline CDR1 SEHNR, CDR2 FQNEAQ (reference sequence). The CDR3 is CASSQNTDTQYF. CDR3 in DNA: TGTGCCAGCAGCCAAAACACAGATACGCAGTATTTT. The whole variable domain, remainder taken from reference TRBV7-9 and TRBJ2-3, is DTGVSQNPRHKITKRGQNVTFRCDPISEHNRLYWYRQTLGQGPEFLTYFQNEAQLEKSRLLSDRFSAERPKGSFSTLEIQRTEQGDSAMYLCASSQNTDTQYFGPGTRLTVL.